This TCR beta chain was captured in a study of CD8 T cells in ankylosing spondylitis. Quantitative 5'-RACE with molecular barcodes produced the TCR beta libraries. TCRdb itself ran the 5' RACE reads through MiXCR, one entry per CDR3 protein. The sample holds around 130,000 distinct CDR3 sequences; over 6.5% are singletons and the top ten take approximately 12%. Findings and caveats of the study: Disease-associated clones were CD8+ and fairly uncommon in peripheral blood. According to the report, clones linked to the disease were significantly enriched in matched synovial fluid samples taken from ankylosing spondylitis patients. A motif of under ten highly homologous TCR beta variants was seen as apparently characteristic of ankylosing spondylitis blood.

This clonotype was counted at least ten times. Its antigen is unknown. The V end was cut by 1 base, the J end by 8 bases, with 13 bases between. Germline V gene sequence: CDR1 SGHDT, CDR2 YYEEEE. This CDR3 is 14 amino acids long. The chain combines TRBV5-6 with TRBJ2-4; perhaps TRBD1 as D (5 bases). This TCR derives from a male donor with ankylosing spondylitis or in good health (not recorded which). The sample taken for sequencing was blood, either unsorted or a sorted T cell fraction (not recorded which). CDR3 protein: CASSLLGRQDIQYF. The CDR3 DNA reads as TGTGCCAGCAGCTTGCTGGGGCGTCAAGACATTCAGTACTTC.